Here is one T cell receptor beta chain with its context. Its antigen remains unknown. Trimming left V 2 bases short and J 0 bases short, with 11 bases between. This CDR3 contains 15 residues. Germline lookup yields CDR1 SGHAT and CDR2 FQNNGV. The data derive from a study of OX40 agonist ivuxolimab in advanced cancers. Overall study context: In this trial design, patients received ivuxolimab intravenously at 0.01 to 10 mg/kg every 2 weeks. A mean age of 60 years, range about 20 to 85, was recorded, and around 85% were male. Whole-study findings and limits: Part of the nonresponder group also had normalized T-cell clonal expansion that was low. On average, a greater number of expanded clones characterised CD8+ T cells relative to CD4+.

Measured with immunoSEQ multiplex PCR; TCRdb has only the in-frame clones, and not every one. Of fewer than 90,000 clones listed, 85% to 95% are singletons. This clonotype originated in an adult with an advanced solid tumor such as melanoma, head and neck, liver or kidney cancer. This specimen consisted of CD4+ or CD8+ T cells sorted from blood, obtained in a trial of the OX40 agonist ivuxolimab. V and J are TRBV11-2 and TRBJ2-7; D is unclear. CDR3 sequence: CASSLIGVRSYEQYF. The CDR3, as DNA: TGTGCCAGCAGCTTAATTGGAGTTCGCTCCTACGAGCAGTACTTC. Variable domain in full (rest from reference TRBV11-2 and TRBJ2-7): EAGVAQSPRYKIIEKRQSVAFWCNPISGHATLYWYQQILGQGPKLLIQFQNNGVVDDSQLPKDRFSAERLKGVDSTLKIQPAKLEDSAVYLCASSLIGVRSYEQYFGPGTRLTVT.